The rows below give T cell receptor beta chains drawn from one sample of a study of post-analysis software for immune sequencing data. TCRdb fed the PCR reads into MiXCR, producing one record per CDR3 protein. The sample shows about 810,000 distinct CDR3 sequences, approximately 53% of them seen only once. Sequencing used blood. These TCRs come from a girl aged 5 to 17 with multiple sclerosis. CDR3s include the opening cysteine and the closing phenylalanine or tryptophan. The order of the fields is clone size, D gene, J gene, V gene, CDR3 protein. D genes are given only for firm matches. Clone size is not always given. Where it is, it says once, few, many or a class for expanded clones.

abundance: .
d_gene: .
j_gene: TRBJ1-2
v_gene: TRBV3-1
CDR3aa: CASGPLYGYTF

abundance: .
d_gene: .
j_gene: .
v_gene: TRBV12-3/TRBV12-4
CDR3aa: CASSHSVGGAETQYF

abundance: .
d_gene: .
j_gene: TRBJ2-1
v_gene: TRBV5-1
CDR3aa: CASSWQRGDEQFF

abundance: .
d_gene: .
j_gene: TRBJ1-1
v_gene: TRBV15
CDR3aa: CATSEPGNTEAFF

abundance: .
d_gene: .
j_gene: TRBJ1-1
v_gene: TRBV20-1
CDR3aa: CSCSRGPGNTEAFF

abundance: few
d_gene: TRBD1
j_gene: TRBJ2-7
v_gene: TRBV12-3/TRBV12-4
CDR3aa: CASSSGGHAYEQYF

abundance: few
d_gene: .
j_gene: TRBJ1-2
v_gene: TRBV29-1
CDR3aa: CSVEVLGQGLGYTF

abundance: few
d_gene: .
j_gene: TRBJ2-3
v_gene: TRBV5-1
CDR3aa: CASSLATTGDTQYF

abundance: .
d_gene: .
j_gene: TRBJ2-7
v_gene: TRBV10-3
CDR3aa: CAISDRAYEQYF

abundance: few
d_gene: TRBD1
j_gene: TRBJ1-2
v_gene: TRBV29-1
CDR3aa: CSVDRGLAGYTF

abundance: .
d_gene: TRBD2
j_gene: TRBJ2-5
v_gene: TRBV7-6
CDR3aa: CASSFLAGEYQETQYF

abundance: .
d_gene: TRBD2
j_gene: TRBJ2-2
v_gene: TRBV24-1
CDR3aa: CATSEQGLAGPTGELFF

abundance: .
d_gene: .
j_gene: TRBJ2-7
v_gene: TRBV5-1
CDR3aa: CASSLGQNDYEQYF

abundance: .
d_gene: .
j_gene: TRBJ2-1
v_gene: TRBV6-4
CDR3aa: CASSALGGREQFF

abundance: .
d_gene: .
j_gene: TRBJ2-1
v_gene: TRBV5-1
CDR3aa: CASSPRGASGQFF

abundance: .
d_gene: .
j_gene: TRBJ2-3
v_gene: TRBV14
CDR3aa: CASSQVGQRLTDTQYF

abundance: .
d_gene: .
j_gene: TRBJ1-5
v_gene: TRBV12-3/TRBV12-4
CDR3aa: CASRLEQFNQPQHF

abundance: .
d_gene: .
j_gene: TRBJ2-4
v_gene: TRBV5-4
CDR3aa: CASSLGSTTNIQYF

abundance: few
d_gene: TRBD2
j_gene: TRBJ2-3
v_gene: TRBV18
CDR3aa: CASSSGLASDTQYF

abundance: .
d_gene: TRBD2
j_gene: TRBJ2-7
v_gene: TRBV5-1
CDR3aa: CASRWSSGTYEQYF

abundance: .
d_gene: .
j_gene: TRBJ2-3
v_gene: TRBV20-1
CDR3aa: CSESGASTDTQYF

abundance: .
d_gene: TRBD2
j_gene: TRBJ2-7
v_gene: TRBV20-1
CDR3aa: CSAGTGSPAGPYEQYF

abundance: .
d_gene: .
j_gene: TRBJ1-2
v_gene: TRBV29-1
CDR3aa: CSVAVRNYGYTF

abundance: few
d_gene: .
j_gene: TRBJ2-2
v_gene: TRBV24-1
CDR3aa: CATSDNGARNTGELFF

abundance: .
d_gene: TRBD2
j_gene: TRBJ2-1
v_gene: TRBV9
CDR3aa: CASSLGGNDNEQFF

abundance: .
d_gene: TRBD2
j_gene: TRBJ2-1
v_gene: TRBV5-1
CDR3aa: CASSDTSGVYNEQFF

abundance: few
d_gene: .
j_gene: TRBJ1-2
v_gene: TRBV6-1
CDR3aa: CASSERGNYGYTF

abundance: .
d_gene: .
j_gene: TRBJ1-2
v_gene: TRBV5-4
CDR3aa: CASSVPPGDGYTF

abundance: few
d_gene: TRBD1
j_gene: TRBJ2-5
v_gene: TRBV7-9
CDR3aa: CASRARTGGYETQYF

abundance: few
d_gene: TRBD1
j_gene: TRBJ2-7
v_gene: TRBV12-3/TRBV12-4
CDR3aa: CASSLGQGINNIVYEQYF

abundance: few
d_gene: .
j_gene: TRBJ2-5
v_gene: TRBV5-1
CDR3aa: CASSLSSEEETQYF

abundance: few
d_gene: .
j_gene: TRBJ2-5
v_gene: TRBV10-2
CDR3aa: CASKGTPGETQYF

abundance: .
d_gene: TRBD2
j_gene: TRBJ2-5
v_gene: TRBV5-1
CDR3aa: CASSNGLAGDRETQYF